Following are 9 T cell receptor beta chains from one sample sequenced in a study of T cells in Graves' hyperthyroidism and ophthalmopathy. Amplification yielded TCR beta CDR3 regions, with RNA transcripts as the source. HTBI primers were the set used in a first-round RT-PCR of the TCR CDR3. TCRdb reanalysed the multiplex PCR reads using MiXCR and keeps one entry per CDR3 protein. The sample carries about 560,000 distinct CDR3 sequences, around 15% recorded once. Sequenced input: blood. The receptors stem from a woman aged 18-35 years with Graves' hyperthyroidism.

The chain uses TRBV5-1 and TRBJ2-3; D is possibly TRBD2 (6 bases). This CDR3 has 15 amino acids. Trimming shortened V by 4 bases and J by 1 base, and 13 bases separated the two germline ends. Germline V CDR1 and CDR2: SGHRS, YFSETQ. Here the CDR3 DNA reads TGCGCCAGCAGCCTGTGGAGGGATCGCACAGATACGCAGTATTTT. The encoded protein is CASSLWRDRTDTQYF.

This clonotype was recorded at least ten times. The chain links TRBV6-1 to TRBJ2-2; 14 nucleotides agree with TRBD2. The V gene end was trimmed by 8 bases and the J gene end by 6 bases; junction bases not matched to a gene: 8. The germline gives CDR1 MNHNS, CDR2 SASEGT. The CDR3 loop spans 16 amino acids. This CDR3 reads CASFSGGLAGAGELFF. The CDR3 coding sequence is TGTGCCAGCTTTTCTGGGGGACTAGCGGGAGCCGGGGAGCTGTTTTTT.

This clonotype was seen a handful of times. The chain couples TRBV12-5 to TRBJ2-2, with D possibly being TRBD1 (5 bases). V dropped 1 base and J dropped 4 bases, with 16 bases sitting between them. This CDR3 is 17 amino acids long. Germline V gene sequence: CDR1 LGHNT, CDR2 FRNRAP. The CDR3 protein is CASGLGQGSLGTGELFF. CDR3 bases: TGTGCTAGTGGTTTGGGGCAGGGTTCGCTCGGCACCGGGGAGCTGTTTTTT. The variable domain in full, completed from reference TRBV12-5 and TRBJ2-2, reads DARVTQTPRHKVTEMGQEVTMRCQPILGHNTVFWYRQTMMQGLELLAYFRNRAPLDDSGMPKDRFSAEMPDATLATLKIQPSEPRDSAVYFCASGLGQGSLGTGELFFGEGSRLTVL.

The chain couples TRBV3-1 to TRBJ2-6; no reliable D call. From germline, CDR1 is LGHDT and CDR2 YNNKEL (reference sequence). The CDR3 is 14 amino acids. V was cut by 1 base and J by 4 bases, with 5 bases left in between. The CDR3, as DNA: TGTGCCAGCAGCCAAGCGGCCGGGGCCAACGTCCTGACTTTC. This codes for CASSQAAGANVLTF. Looking up the rest from reference TRBV3-1 and TRBJ2-6 gives the full variable domain: DTAVSQTPKYLVTQMGNDKSIKCEQNLGHDTMYWYKQDSKKFLKIMFSYNNKELIINETVPNRFSPKSPDKAHLNLHINSLELGDSAVYFCASSQAAGANVLTFGAGSRLTVL.

This clonotype was counted only a few times. The V gene is TRBV7-3, the J gene TRBJ2-6; TRBD2 is a possible D gene (5 bases). Trimming took 4 bases from V and 3 from J, leaving 10 bases between them. CDR1 and CDR2 from the germline V gene are SGHTA and FQGTGA. There are 15 residues in the CDR3. In nucleotides, the CDR3 is TGTGCCAGCAGCTCAGGAGGCTTTGGGGCCAACGTCCTGACTTTC. Protein: CASSSGGFGANVLTF. Full variable domain (outside the CDR3, taken from reference TRBV7-3 and TRBJ2-6): GAGVSQTPSNKVTEKGKYVELRCDPISGHTALYWYRQSLGQGPEFLIYFQGTGAADDSGLPNDRFFAVRPEGSVSTLKIQRTERGDSAVYLCASSSGGFGANVLTFGAGSRLTVL.

This clonotype was observed at least ten times. The chain is built from TRBV25-1 and TRBJ2-1, with D tentatively TRBD2 (5 bases). Trimming cost V 8 bases and J 8 bases, with 13 bases left between them. CDR3 length: 12 residues. The germline V gene encodes CDR1 MGHDK and CDR2 SYGVNS. The CDR3 sequence: CASGRASHEQFF. In DNA, the CDR3 is TGTGCCAGCGGACGGGCTAGCCATGAGCAGTTCTTC.

This clonotype was seen repeatedly, ten times or more. The chain joins TRBV11-1 to TRBJ1-1, with D uncertain. Trimming cost V 5 bases and J 6 bases, with 7 bases left between them. Germline values: CDR1 SGHAT, CDR2 FQDESV (reference sequence). CDR3 length: 11 amino acids. This chain's CDR3 is CASSTGAEAFF. CDR3 nucleotide sequence: TGTGCCAGCAGCACCGGGGCTGAAGCTTTCTTT.

This clonotype showed up many times. This chain connects TRBV6-1 to TRBJ2-1, with 7 bases aligning to TRBD2. Germline-derived CDR1 and CDR2 are MNHNS and SASEGT. With 4 bases clipped from V and 2 bases from J, the junction kept 8 bases outside the gene matches. The CDR3 has 16 amino acids. CDR3 loop: CASSVSSGLPYNEQFF. In DNA form, the CDR3 reads TGTGCCAGCAGTGTCTCTAGCGGACTCCCCTACAATGAGCAGTTCTTC.

In its sample, this clonotype was seen a few times. The rearrangement uses TRBV7-9 and TRBJ2-7; no firm D call. V was pared by 4 bases and J by 4 bases, with 5 bases between. CDR1 SEHNR and CDR2 FQNEAQ come from the germline V gene (reference sequence). The CDR3 totals 11 residues. CDR3 loop: CASSYHYEQYF. The CDR3 DNA reads TGTGCCAGCAGCTATCATTACGAGCAGTACTTC.